These T cell receptor beta chains were read from a single sample in a study of blood T cell repertoires in COVID-19. Only in-frame clones appear in the TCRdb table, and some are missing; sequencing was by immunoSEQ multiplex PCR. The table lists 250,000 to 350,000 clones, more than 90% of them singletons. What was sequenced was PBMCs or T cells enriched from blood (not recorded which). Receptor source: a man aged 60-69 years who had recovered from COVID-19. CDR3s include the opening cysteine and the closing phenylalanine or tryptophan. A D gene is named only where the DNA matches it firmly. A row's size may be missing; if present it is once, few, many or a size class.

J gene: TRBJ2-5
clone size: -
D gene: -
V gene: TRBV5-8
CDR3 DNA: TGTGCCAGCAGCTTGGTCACCCGAGGGGAGACCCAGTACTTC
CDR3 protein: CASSLVTRGETQYF

J gene: TRBJ1-4
clone size: -
D gene: -
V gene: TRBV3-1/TRBV3-2
CDR3 DNA: TGTGCCAGCAGCCAATCAAGCGGGTCAGTGGAACTGTTTTTT
CDR3 protein: CASSQSSGSVELFF

J gene: TRBJ2-7
clone size: -
D gene: TRBD1
V gene: TRBV6-5
CDR3 DNA: TGTGCCAGCAGTACGGACAGGGTCTCCTACGAGCAGTACTTC
CDR3 protein: CASSTDRVSYEQYF

J gene: TRBJ1-4
clone size: -
D gene: TRBD1
V gene: TRBV5-6
CDR3 DNA: TGTGCCAGCAGCTTGGGCAGGGGGCGCGTTGAAAAACTGTTTTTT
CDR3 protein: CASSLGRGRVEKLFF

J gene: TRBJ2-5
clone size: -
D gene: TRBD2
V gene: TRBV4-1
CDR3 DNA: TGCGCCAGCAGCCTCGGGACTAGCGGGGGTGAGACCCAGTACTTC
CDR3 protein: CASSLGTSGGETQYF

J gene: TRBJ1-5
clone size: once
D gene: -
V gene: TRBV7-2
CDR3 DNA: TGTGCCAGCAGCTTAGCAGGGGTCGGTCAGCCCCAGCATTTT
CDR3 protein: CASSLAGVGQPQHF

J gene: TRBJ1-2
clone size: -
D gene: -
V gene: TRBV29-1
CDR3 DNA: TGCAGCGGGGGACTTCCAGGGAATGGCTACACCTTC
CDR3 protein: CSGGLPGNGYTF

J gene: TRBJ1-4
clone size: -
D gene: -
V gene: TRBV18
CDR3 DNA: TGTGCCAGCGGCCGCGAGGGACTTAATGAAAAACTGTTTTTT
CDR3 protein: CASGREGLNEKLFF

J gene: TRBJ1-1
clone size: -
D gene: -
V gene: TRBV5-1
CDR3 DNA: TGCGCCAGCAGCTCTAGAGGCCCTTCGAACACTGAAGCTTTCTTT
CDR3 protein: CASSSRGPSNTEAFF

J gene: TRBJ2-1
clone size: -
D gene: -
V gene: TRBV3-1/TRBV3-2
CDR3 DNA: TGTGCCAGCAGCCCTTTGCGAAGCTCCTACAATGAGCAGTTCTTC
CDR3 protein: CASSPLRSSYNEQFF

J gene: TRBJ2-3
clone size: -
D gene: TRBD1
V gene: TRBV27
CDR3 DNA: TGTGCCAGCAGTTCCGGACAGGTTCGCACAGATACGCAGTATTTT
CDR3 protein: CASSSGQVRTDTQYF

J gene: TRBJ1-6
clone size: -
D gene: TRBD1
V gene: TRBV19
CDR3 DNA: TGTGCCAGTAGTAAAGGGACAGGGAATTCACCCCTCCACTTT
CDR3 protein: CASSKGTGNSPLHF

J gene: TRBJ2-3
clone size: -
D gene: TRBD1
V gene: TRBV6-6
CDR3 DNA: TGTGCCAGCAGAAGACAGGGCCGGTCAGATACGCAGTATTTT
CDR3 protein: CASRRQGRSDTQYF

J gene: TRBJ1-3
clone size: -
D gene: -
V gene: TRBV28
CDR3 DNA: TGTGCCAGCAGTTTATTCGGGGGGCGAGGGCGCGCTGGAAACACCATATATTTT
CDR3 protein: CASSLFGGRGRAGNTIYF

J gene: TRBJ2-2
clone size: -
D gene: TRBD2
V gene: TRBV4-1
CDR3 DNA: TGCGCCAGCAGCCAAGGGGCTACTAGCGGGACCGGGGAGCTGTTTTTT
CDR3 protein: CASSQGATSGTGELFF

J gene: TRBJ2-5
clone size: once
D gene: -
V gene: TRBV28
CDR3 DNA: TGTGCCAGCAGTTTTAGAGGCTTTCAAGAGACCCAGTACTTC
CDR3 protein: CASSFRGFQETQYF

J gene: TRBJ1-5
clone size: -
D gene: -
V gene: TRBV19
CDR3 DNA: TGTGCCAGTAGTATGCAGGGAAGGCAGCCCCAGCATTTT
CDR3 protein: CASSMQGRQPQHF

J gene: TRBJ2-2
clone size: -
D gene: TRBD1
V gene: TRBV4-1
CDR3 DNA: TGCGCCAGCAGCACAACCGGACAGGGAGGCACCGGGGAGCTGTTTTTT
CDR3 protein: CASSTTGQGGTGELFF

J gene: TRBJ1-2
clone size: once
D gene: -
V gene: TRBV21-1
CDR3 DNA: TGTGCCAGCCAGACAGACAGGGACAATGGCTACACCTTC
CDR3 protein: CASQTDRDNGYTF

J gene: TRBJ1-6
clone size: -
D gene: TRBD1
V gene: TRBV11-2
CDR3 DNA: TGTGCCAGCAGCCCCGGACAGGGAACCTATAATTCACCCCTCCACTTT
CDR3 protein: CASSPGQGTYNSPLHF

J gene: TRBJ2-1
clone size: -
D gene: -
V gene: TRBV5-1
CDR3 DNA: TGCGCCAGCAGCCACCCCAGCGGCACCTACAATGAGCAGTTCTTC
CDR3 protein: CASSHPSGTYNEQFF

J gene: TRBJ2-7
clone size: once
D gene: TRBD2
V gene: TRBV5-5
CDR3 DNA: TGTGCCAGCAGTTCCGGGACTAGCGGGAGAGGGACATTCTACGAGCAGTACTTC
CDR3 protein: CASSSGTSGRGTFYEQYF

J gene: TRBJ2-7
clone size: -
D gene: TRBD1
V gene: TRBV12-3/TRBV12-4
CDR3 DNA: TGTGCCAGCAGGTCGGGACAGTTATACGAGCAGTACTTC
CDR3 protein: CASRSGQLYEQYF

J gene: TRBJ1-5
clone size: -
D gene: -
V gene: TRBV11-3
CDR3 DNA: TGTGCCAGCAGAAATGAGGTGGGTTTCGGGAATCAGCCCCAGCATTTT
CDR3 protein: CASRNEVGFGNQPQHF

J gene: TRBJ1-2
clone size: -
D gene: TRBD1
V gene: TRBV2
CDR3 DNA: TGTGCCAGTACACAGGGGATGGTGGGAGGCTACACCTTC
CDR3 protein: CASTQGMVGGYTF

J gene: TRBJ2-7
clone size: -
D gene: TRBD1
V gene: TRBV19
CDR3 DNA: TGTGCCAGTAGTAGAGGACAGGGTGTATATGAGCAGTACTTC
CDR3 protein: CASSRGQGVYEQYF

J gene: TRBJ1-3
clone size: once
D gene: -
V gene: TRBV7-2
CDR3 DNA: TGTGCCAGCAGCTTAGGCAGGTCGTTCGCTGGAAACACCATATATTTT
CDR3 protein: CASSLGRSFAGNTIYF

J gene: TRBJ1-2
clone size: -
D gene: -
V gene: TRBV21-1
CDR3 DNA: TGTGCCAGCAGCAAAGGGGGAGGGCCCAATTCTAACTATGGCTACACCTTC
CDR3 protein: CASSKGGGPNSNYGYTF

J gene: TRBJ2-7
clone size: -
D gene: TRBD2
V gene: TRBV5-1
CDR3 DNA: TGCGCCAGCAGCGGGACTAGCGGGGCGACCTACGAGCAGTACTTC
CDR3 protein: CASSGTSGATYEQYF

J gene: TRBJ1-2
clone size: -
D gene: TRBD1
V gene: TRBV9
CDR3 DNA: TGTGCCAGCAGCGGTGGGACAGTAACTAGCTACACCTTC
CDR3 protein: CASSGGTVTSYTF

J gene: TRBJ2-5
clone size: -
D gene: TRBD2
V gene: TRBV7-9
CDR3 DNA: TGTGCCAGCAGCGCAGCGGGGGTGCGCCAAGAGACCCAGTACTTC
CDR3 protein: CASSAAGVRQETQYF

J gene: TRBJ2-5
clone size: -
D gene: TRBD1
V gene: TRBV5-6
CDR3 DNA: TGTGCCAGCAGCTTCATGGACAGGGAAGAGACCCAGTACTTC
CDR3 protein: CASSFMDREETQYF

J gene: TRBJ2-1
clone size: -
D gene: TRBD2
V gene: TRBV6-1
CDR3 DNA: TGTGCCAGCAGTGATTCCCCAGGGACTAGCGGGAGGGGGTCCTACAATGAGCAGTTCTTC
CDR3 protein: CASSDSPGTSGRGSYNEQFF

J gene: TRBJ1-1
clone size: -
D gene: -
V gene: TRBV9
CDR3 DNA: TGTGCCAGCAGCGTAGATCCGCTCGGGACTGAAGCTTTCTTT
CDR3 protein: CASSVDPLGTEAFF

J gene: TRBJ1-1
clone size: -
D gene: TRBD1
V gene: TRBV18
CDR3 DNA: TGTGCCAGCTCACCCTTCCGGACAGGGGGAAACACTGAAGCTTTCTTT
CDR3 protein: CASSPFRTGGNTEAFF

J gene: TRBJ2-7
clone size: -
D gene: -
V gene: TRBV12-3/TRBV12-4
CDR3 DNA: TGTGCCAGCGCCGGGGGGCTGACCTACGAGCAGTACTTC
CDR3 protein: CASAGGLTYEQYF

J gene: TRBJ2-3
clone size: -
D gene: TRBD2
V gene: TRBV2
CDR3 DNA: TGTGCCAGCAGTGAAGTTTCTAGACTAGCGGTCACAGATACGCAGTATTTT
CDR3 protein: CASSEVSRLAVTDTQYF

J gene: TRBJ1-4
clone size: -
D gene: -
V gene: TRBV19
CDR3 DNA: TGTGCCAGTACCGGACACGTTGCAACTAATGAAAAACTGTTTTTT
CDR3 protein: CASTGHVATNEKLFF

J gene: TRBJ1-6
clone size: -
D gene: -
V gene: TRBV30
CDR3 DNA: TGTGCCTGGAGTGTTGGGAGGGATTCACCCCTCCACTTT
CDR3 protein: CAWSVGRDSPLHF

J gene: TRBJ2-7
clone size: -
D gene: TRBD2
V gene: TRBV30
CDR3 DNA: TGTGCCTGGAAAAAGGCGAGCGGGAGGGCCGACAGCGAGCAGTACTTC
CDR3 protein: CAWKKASGRADSEQYF

J gene: TRBJ2-5
clone size: once
D gene: TRBD2
V gene: TRBV7-6
CDR3 DNA: TGTGCCAGCAGCAGAGGGACTAGCGGAAAAGAGACCCAGTACTTC
CDR3 protein: CASSRGTSGKETQYF

J gene: TRBJ1-5
clone size: -
D gene: TRBD1
V gene: TRBV28
CDR3 DNA: TGTGCCAGCAGTTTAAGGACAGGTCGGAATCAGCCCCAGCATTTT
CDR3 protein: CASSLRTGRNQPQHF

J gene: TRBJ1-2
clone size: once
D gene: -
V gene: TRBV5-5
CDR3 DNA: TGTGCCAGCAGCTTGGCTCCCGTAGCTAACTATGGCTACACCTTC
CDR3 protein: CASSLAPVANYGYTF

J gene: TRBJ1-2
clone size: -
D gene: -
V gene: TRBV5-1
CDR3 DNA: TGCGCCAGCAGCTTGGGAAATGACGGGAACTATGGCTACACCTTC
CDR3 protein: CASSLGNDGNYGYTF

J gene: TRBJ2-5
clone size: -
D gene: TRBD2
V gene: TRBV5-4
CDR3 DNA: TGTGCCAGCAGCTCCCAAGCGGGGGGACAAACCACCCAGTACTTC
CDR3 protein: CASSSQAGGQTTQYF

J gene: TRBJ2-5
clone size: -
D gene: -
V gene: TRBV6-5
CDR3 DNA: TGTGCCAGCAGTTACCCCGCAGGGACCCAGTACTTC
CDR3 protein: CASSYPAGTQYF

J gene: TRBJ2-7
clone size: -
D gene: -
V gene: TRBV6-2/TRBV6-3
CDR3 DNA: TGTGCCAGCAGTTCCTCCGACAACTCCTACGAGCAGTACTTC
CDR3 protein: CASSSSDNSYEQYF

J gene: TRBJ1-6
clone size: -
D gene: TRBD1
V gene: TRBV30
CDR3 DNA: TGTGCCTGGAGTTTTGTAGGTACAGGGGGAGCACCCCTCCACTTT
CDR3 protein: CAWSFVGTGGAPLHF

J gene: TRBJ2-1
clone size: -
D gene: TRBD2
V gene: TRBV7-2
CDR3 DNA: TGTGCCAGCAGCGCCGGGACTAGCGGGGGGAATGAGCAGTTCTTC
CDR3 protein: CASSAGTSGGNEQFF

J gene: TRBJ2-5
clone size: once
D gene: -
V gene: TRBV7-6
CDR3 DNA: TGTGCCAGCAGCTTAGGTGACTTAACCCAAGAGACCCAGTACTTC
CDR3 protein: CASSLGDLTQETQYF

J gene: TRBJ1-2
clone size: -
D gene: -
V gene: TRBV5-1
CDR3 DNA: TGCGCCAGCAGCACGGAAAAAACCACAGGGTTACAAGGCTACACCTTC
CDR3 protein: CASSTEKTTGLQGYTF

J gene: TRBJ1-3
clone size: -
D gene: -
V gene: TRBV19
CDR3 DNA: TGTGCCAGTACCCCGGGACATGCTGGAAACACCATATATTTT
CDR3 protein: CASTPGHAGNTIYF

J gene: TRBJ1-5
clone size: -
D gene: -
V gene: TRBV19
CDR3 DNA: TGTGCCAGTAAGGAGGGGTTCAGGAGCAATCAGCCCCAGCATTTT
CDR3 protein: CASKEGFRSNQPQHF

J gene: TRBJ2-3
clone size: -
D gene: TRBD2
V gene: TRBV11-2
CDR3 DNA: TGTGCCAGCAGCTTAGTGTCTCAGCGGGGGAGCACAGATACGCAGTATTTT
CDR3 protein: CASSLVSQRGSTDTQYF

J gene: TRBJ2-1
clone size: -
D gene: -
V gene: TRBV5-1
CDR3 DNA: TGCGCCAGCAGCTTGAGCCGGGGGGCCGGGAATGAGCAGTTCTTC
CDR3 protein: CASSLSRGAGNEQFF

J gene: TRBJ1-5
clone size: -
D gene: TRBD1
V gene: TRBV6-1
CDR3 DNA: TGTGCCAGCAGTGTAACGCCAGGGGGTTCCAATCAGCCCCAGCATTTT
CDR3 protein: CASSVTPGGSNQPQHF

J gene: TRBJ1-6
clone size: -
D gene: -
V gene: TRBV7-9
CDR3 DNA: TGTGCCAGCAGCTCCCAGCCAGGACCCCTCCACTTT
CDR3 protein: CASSSQPGPLHF

J gene: TRBJ1-2
clone size: -
D gene: -
V gene: TRBV27
CDR3 DNA: TGTGCCAGCAGTTTGCAGGGTAGCTATGGCTACACCTTC
CDR3 protein: CASSLQGSYGYTF

J gene: TRBJ1-6
clone size: -
D gene: TRBD1
V gene: TRBV28
CDR3 DNA: TGTGCCAGCAGTTATCGGGACAGGGGCTACGTTAGCTCCTATAATTCACCCCTCCACTTT
CDR3 protein: CASSYRDRGYVSSYNSPLHF